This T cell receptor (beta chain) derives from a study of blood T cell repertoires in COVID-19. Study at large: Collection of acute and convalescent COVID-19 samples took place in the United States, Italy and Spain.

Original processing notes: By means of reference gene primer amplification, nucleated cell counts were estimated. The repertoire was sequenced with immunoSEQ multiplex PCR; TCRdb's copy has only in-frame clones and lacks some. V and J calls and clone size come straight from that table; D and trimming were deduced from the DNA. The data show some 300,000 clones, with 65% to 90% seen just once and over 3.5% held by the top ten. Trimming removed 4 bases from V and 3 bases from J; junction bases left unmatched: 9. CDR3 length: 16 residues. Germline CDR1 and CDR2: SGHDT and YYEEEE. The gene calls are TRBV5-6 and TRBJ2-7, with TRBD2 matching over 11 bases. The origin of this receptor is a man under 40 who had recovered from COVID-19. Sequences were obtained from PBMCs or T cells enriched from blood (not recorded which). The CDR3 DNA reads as TGTGCCAGCAGCGCCACTAGCGGGAGAGGGGTCTACGAGCAGTACTTC. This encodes CASSATSGRGVYEQYF.